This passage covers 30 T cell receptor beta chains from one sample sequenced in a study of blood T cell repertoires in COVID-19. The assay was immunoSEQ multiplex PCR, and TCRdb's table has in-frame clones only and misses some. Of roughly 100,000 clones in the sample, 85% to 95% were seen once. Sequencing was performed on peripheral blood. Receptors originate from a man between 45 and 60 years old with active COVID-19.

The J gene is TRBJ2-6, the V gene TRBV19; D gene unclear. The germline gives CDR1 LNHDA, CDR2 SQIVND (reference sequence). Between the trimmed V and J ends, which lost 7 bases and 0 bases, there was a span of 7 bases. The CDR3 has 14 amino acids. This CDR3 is CASTFFSGANVLTF. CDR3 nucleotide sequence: TGTGCCAGTACTTTTTTCTCTGGGGCCAACGTCCTGACTTTC.

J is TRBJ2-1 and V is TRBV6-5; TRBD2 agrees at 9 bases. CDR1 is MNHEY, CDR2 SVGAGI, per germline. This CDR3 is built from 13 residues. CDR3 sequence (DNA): TGTCGCCCGGGTAGCGGGAGTTACAATGAGCAGTTCTTC. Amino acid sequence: CRPGSGSYNEQFF.

CDR3 loop: CASSEVDRRQLFEESSNQPQHF. The CDR3 coding sequence is TGTGCCAGCAGTGAAGTAGATAGGCGGCAGCTATTCGAAGAGAGTAGCAATCAGCCCCAGCATTTT. The chain couples TRBV6-1 to TRBJ1-5; D call uncertain. Trimming took off 1 base at V and 0 bases at J, with 28 bases between the two ends. Germline values: CDR1 MNHNS, CDR2 SASEGT. This CDR3 has 22 residues.

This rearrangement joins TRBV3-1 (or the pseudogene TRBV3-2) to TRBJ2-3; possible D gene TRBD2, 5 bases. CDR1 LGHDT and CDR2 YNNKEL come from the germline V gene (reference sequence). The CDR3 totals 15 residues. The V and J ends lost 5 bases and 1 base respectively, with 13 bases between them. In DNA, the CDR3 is TGTGCCAGCAGCAACCGGGCGGGCCGCACAGATACGCAGTATTTT. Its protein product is CASSNRAGRTDTQYF.

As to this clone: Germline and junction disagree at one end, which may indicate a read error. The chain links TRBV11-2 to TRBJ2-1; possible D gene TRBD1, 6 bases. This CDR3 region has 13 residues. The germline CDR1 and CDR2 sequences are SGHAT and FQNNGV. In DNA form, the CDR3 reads TGTGCCAGCAGCTATTCACAGGGATGGGATGAGATCTTC. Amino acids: CASSYSQGWDEIF. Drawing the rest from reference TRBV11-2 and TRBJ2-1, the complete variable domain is EAGVAQSPRYKIIEKRQSVAFWCNPISGHATLYWYQQILGQGPKLLIQFQNNGVVDDSQLPKDRFSAERLKGVDSTLKIQPAKLEDSAVYLCASSYSQGWDEIFGPGTRLTVL.

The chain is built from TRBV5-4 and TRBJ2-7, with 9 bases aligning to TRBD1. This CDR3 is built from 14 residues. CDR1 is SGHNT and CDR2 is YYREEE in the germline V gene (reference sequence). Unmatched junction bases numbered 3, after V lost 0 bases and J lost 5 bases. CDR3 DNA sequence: TGTGCCAGCAGCTTGGGGGACAGGGTCAACGAGCAGTACTTC. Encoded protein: CASSLGDRVNEQYF.

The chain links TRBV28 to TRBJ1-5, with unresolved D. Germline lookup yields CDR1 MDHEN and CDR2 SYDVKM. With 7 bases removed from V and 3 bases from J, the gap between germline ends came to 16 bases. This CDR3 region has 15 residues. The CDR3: CASKIPTQNNQPQHF. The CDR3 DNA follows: TGTGCCAGCAAAATCCCAACGCAGAACAATCAGCCCCAGCATTTT.

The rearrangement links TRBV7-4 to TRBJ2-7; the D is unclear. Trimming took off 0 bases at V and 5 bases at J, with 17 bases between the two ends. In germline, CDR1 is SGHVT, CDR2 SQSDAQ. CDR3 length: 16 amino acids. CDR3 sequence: CASSLANTTAAHEQYF. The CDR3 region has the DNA TGTGCCAGCAGCTTAGCGAACACAACGGCAGCGCACGAGCAGTACTTC.

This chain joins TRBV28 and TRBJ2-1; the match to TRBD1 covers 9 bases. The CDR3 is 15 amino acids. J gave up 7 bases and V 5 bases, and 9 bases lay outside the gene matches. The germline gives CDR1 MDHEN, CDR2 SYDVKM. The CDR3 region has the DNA TGTGCCAGCAGTACCGCCGGGACAGGGAGTAATGAGCAGTTCTTC. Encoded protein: CASSTAGTGSNEQFF.

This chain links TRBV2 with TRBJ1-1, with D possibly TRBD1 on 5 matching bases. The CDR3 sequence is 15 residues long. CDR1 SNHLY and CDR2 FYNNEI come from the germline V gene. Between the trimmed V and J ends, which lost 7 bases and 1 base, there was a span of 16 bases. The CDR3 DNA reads TGTGCCAGCACCGAGGACCGGACATCGAACACTGAAGCTTTCTTT. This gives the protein CASTEDRTSNTEAFF.

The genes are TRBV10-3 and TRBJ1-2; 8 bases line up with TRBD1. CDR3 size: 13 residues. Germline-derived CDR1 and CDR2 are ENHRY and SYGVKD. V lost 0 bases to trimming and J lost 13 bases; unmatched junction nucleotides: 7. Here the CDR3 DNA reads TGTGCCATCAGTGAGTCAGGGCAGGGGGCTAGCACCTTC. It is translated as CAISESGQGASTF.

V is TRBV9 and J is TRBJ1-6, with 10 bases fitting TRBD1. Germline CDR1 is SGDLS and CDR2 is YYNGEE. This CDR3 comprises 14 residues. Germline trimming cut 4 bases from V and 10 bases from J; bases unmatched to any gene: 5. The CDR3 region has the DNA TGTGCCAGCAGCCCCGGGACAGGGGAATCACCCCTCCACTTT. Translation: CASSPGTGESPLHF.

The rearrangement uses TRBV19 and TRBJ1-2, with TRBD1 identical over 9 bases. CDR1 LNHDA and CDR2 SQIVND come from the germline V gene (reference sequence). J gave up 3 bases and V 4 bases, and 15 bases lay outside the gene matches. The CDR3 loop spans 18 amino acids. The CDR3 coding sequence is TGTGCCAGTAGTACCTCTACCTTAGGACAGGGGCGGGACTATGGCTACACCTTC. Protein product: CASSTSTLGQGRDYGYTF.

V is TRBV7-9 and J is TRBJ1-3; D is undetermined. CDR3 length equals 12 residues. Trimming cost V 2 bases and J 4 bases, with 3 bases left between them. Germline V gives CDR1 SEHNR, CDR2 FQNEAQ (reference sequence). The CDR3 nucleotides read TGTGCCAGCAGCTTACTAGGAAACACCATATATTTT. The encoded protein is CASSLLGNTIYF.

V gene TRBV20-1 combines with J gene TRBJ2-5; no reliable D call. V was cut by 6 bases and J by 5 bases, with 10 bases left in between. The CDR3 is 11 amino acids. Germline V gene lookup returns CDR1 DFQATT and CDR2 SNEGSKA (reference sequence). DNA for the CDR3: TGCAGTGCGCCAATAGTGGAGACCCAGTACTTC. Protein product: CSAPIVETQYF.

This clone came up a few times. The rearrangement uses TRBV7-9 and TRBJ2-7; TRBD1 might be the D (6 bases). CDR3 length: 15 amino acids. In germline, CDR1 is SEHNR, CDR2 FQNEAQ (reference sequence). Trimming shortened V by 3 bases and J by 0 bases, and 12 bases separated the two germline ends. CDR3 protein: CASSLGQGISYEQYF. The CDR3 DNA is TGTGCCAGCAGCTTGGGGCAGGGGATCTCCTACGAGCAGTACTTC.

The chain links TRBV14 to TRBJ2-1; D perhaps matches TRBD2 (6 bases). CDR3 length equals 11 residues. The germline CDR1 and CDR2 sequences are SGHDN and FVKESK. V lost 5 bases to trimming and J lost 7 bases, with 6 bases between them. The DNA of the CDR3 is TGTGCCAGCAGCGGAGGGAATGAGCAGTTCTTC. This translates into CASSGGNEQFF.

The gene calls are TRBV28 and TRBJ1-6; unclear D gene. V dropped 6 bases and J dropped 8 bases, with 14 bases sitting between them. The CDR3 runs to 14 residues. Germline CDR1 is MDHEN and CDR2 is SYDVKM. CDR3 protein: CASRPSGEYSPLHF. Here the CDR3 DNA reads TGTGCCAGCAGGCCAAGTGGGGAGTATTCACCCCTCCACTTT.

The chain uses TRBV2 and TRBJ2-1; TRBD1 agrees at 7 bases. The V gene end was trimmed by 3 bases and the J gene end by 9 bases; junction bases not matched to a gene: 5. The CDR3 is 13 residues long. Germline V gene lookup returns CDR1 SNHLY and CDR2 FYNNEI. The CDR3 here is CASSEMGDSEQFF. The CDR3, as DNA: TGTGCCAGCAGTGAGATGGGGGACAGTGAGCAGTTCTTC.

DNA for the CDR3: TGTGCCAGCAGTAGACAGGGGGCGAACAATCAGCCCCAGCATTTT. Its translation: CASSRQGANNQPQHF. V is TRBV6-5 and J is TRBJ1-5, with TRBD1 matching over 10 bases. The V gene end was trimmed by 5 bases and the J gene end by 3 bases; junction bases not matched to a gene: 4. Germline assignment: CDR1 MNHEY and CDR2 SVGAGI. This CDR3 comprises 15 residues.

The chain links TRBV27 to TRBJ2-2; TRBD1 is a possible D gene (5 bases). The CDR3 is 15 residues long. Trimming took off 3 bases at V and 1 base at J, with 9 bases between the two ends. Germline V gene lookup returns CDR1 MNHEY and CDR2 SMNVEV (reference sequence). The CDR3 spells CASSFSTGNTGELFF. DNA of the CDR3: TGTGCCAGCAGTTTCAGTACAGGGAACACCGGGGAGCTGTTTTTT.

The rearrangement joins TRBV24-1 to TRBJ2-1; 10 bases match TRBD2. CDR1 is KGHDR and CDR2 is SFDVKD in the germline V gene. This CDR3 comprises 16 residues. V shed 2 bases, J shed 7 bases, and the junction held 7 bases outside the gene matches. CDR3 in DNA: TGTGCCACCAGTGATTCGAGCGGGAGGGACAAGAATGAGCAGTTCTTC. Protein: CATSDSSGRDKNEQFF.

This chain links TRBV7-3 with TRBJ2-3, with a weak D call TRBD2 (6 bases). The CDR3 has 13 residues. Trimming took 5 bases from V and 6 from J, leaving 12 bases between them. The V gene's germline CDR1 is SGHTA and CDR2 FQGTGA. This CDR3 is CASSLSSDDTQYF. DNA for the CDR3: TGTGCCAGCAGCCTTTCTAGCGACGATACGCAGTATTTT.

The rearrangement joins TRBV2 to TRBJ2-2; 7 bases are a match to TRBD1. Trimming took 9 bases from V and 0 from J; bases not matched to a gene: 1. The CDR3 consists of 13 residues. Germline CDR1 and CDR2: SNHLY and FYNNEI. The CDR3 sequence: CASDRANTGELFF. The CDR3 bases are TGTGCCAGTGACAGGGCGAACACCGGGGAGCTGTTTTTT. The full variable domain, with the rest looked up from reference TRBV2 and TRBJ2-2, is EPEVTQTPSHQVTQMGQEVILRCVPISNHLYFYWYRQILGQKVEFLVSFYNNEISEKSEIFDDQFSVERPDGSNFTLKIRSTKLEDSAMYFCASDRANTGELFFGEGSRLTVL.

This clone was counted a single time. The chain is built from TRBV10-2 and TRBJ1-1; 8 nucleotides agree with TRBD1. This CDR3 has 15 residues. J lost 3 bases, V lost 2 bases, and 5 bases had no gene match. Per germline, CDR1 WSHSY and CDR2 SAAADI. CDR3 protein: CASSEPLDRDTEAFF. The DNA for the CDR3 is TGCGCCAGCAGTGAGCCTCTGGACAGGGACACTGAAGCTTTCTTT.

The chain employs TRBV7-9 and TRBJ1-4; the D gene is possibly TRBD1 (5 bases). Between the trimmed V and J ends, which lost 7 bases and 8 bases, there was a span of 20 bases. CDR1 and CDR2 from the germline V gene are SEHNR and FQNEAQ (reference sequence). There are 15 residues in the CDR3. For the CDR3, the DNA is TGTGCCAGCACCCTGGCTTGGTCACCAGGGGAAAAACTGTTTTTT. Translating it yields CASTLAWSPGEKLFF.

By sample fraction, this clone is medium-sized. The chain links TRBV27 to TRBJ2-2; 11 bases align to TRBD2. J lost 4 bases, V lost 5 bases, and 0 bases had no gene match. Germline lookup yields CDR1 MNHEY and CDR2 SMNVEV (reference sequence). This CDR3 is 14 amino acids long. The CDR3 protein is CASSLAGGTGELFF. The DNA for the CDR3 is TGTGCCAGCAGTCTAGCGGGAGGCACCGGGGAGCTGTTTTTT.

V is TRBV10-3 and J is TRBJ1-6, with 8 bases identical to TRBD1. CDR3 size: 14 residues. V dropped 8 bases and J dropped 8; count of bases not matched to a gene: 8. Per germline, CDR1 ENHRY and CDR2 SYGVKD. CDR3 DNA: TGTGCCATCCAGGGGCAGGGGGCGGATTCACCCCTCCACTTT. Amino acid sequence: CAIQGQGADSPLHF.

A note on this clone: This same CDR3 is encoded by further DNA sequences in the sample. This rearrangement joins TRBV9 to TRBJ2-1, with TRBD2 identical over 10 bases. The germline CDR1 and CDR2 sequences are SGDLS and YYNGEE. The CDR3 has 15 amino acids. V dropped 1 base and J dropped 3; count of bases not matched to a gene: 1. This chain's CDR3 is CASSVSSGSYNEQFF. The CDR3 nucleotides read TGTGCCAGCAGCGTATCTAGCGGGAGCTACAATGAGCAGTTCTTC. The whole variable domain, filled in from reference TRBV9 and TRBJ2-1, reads DSGVTQTPKHLITATGQRVTLRCSPRSGDLSVYWYQQSLDQGLQFLIQYYNGEERAKGNILERFSAQQFPDLHSELNLSSLELGDSALYFCASSVSSGSYNEQFFGPGTRLTVL.

CDR3 loop: CASRHTDRVTEAFF. CDR3 in DNA: TGTGCCAGCAGGCATACTGACAGGGTCACTGAAGCTTTCTTT. The chain combines TRBV6-6 with TRBJ1-1; TRBD1 agrees at 7 bases. This CDR3 contains 14 residues. V was pared by 6 bases and J by 4 bases, with 8 bases of the junction left unmatched. Looked up from germline, CDR1 is MNHNY and CDR2 is SVGAGI (reference sequence).